The rows below give T cell receptor beta chains drawn from one sample of a study of a mutant IDH1 vaccine in newly diagnosed glioma. These receptors lack a known antigen. Profiling relied on immunoSEQ multiplex PCR, and the TCRdb table lists in-frame clones only, not all of them. The table records approximately 28,000 clones, approximately 80% of them present only once. Sequencing was performed on PBMCs, taken from a glioma patient whose treatment included an IDH1 peptide vaccine. These receptors originate from a woman between 18 and 29 years old with glioma. Both conserved end residues are part of each CDR3. A D gene is named only where the DNA matches it firmly. Some rows mark clone size as missing; the rest say once, few, many or name a class of expanded clone.

TRBV5-6,TRBD2,.,TRBJ2-1,CASSSTSGGKINNEQFF,TGTGCCAGCAGCTCCACTAGCGGGGGGAAGATAAACAATGAGCAGTTCTTC
TRBV21-1,.,.,TRBJ2-3,CASSPQQQGRARDTQYF,TGTGCCAGCAGCCCCCAGCAGCAGGGACGGGCCAGAGATACGCAGTATTTT
TRBV12-5,TRBD2,.,TRBJ2-2,CASGFVSGRRSGELFF,TGTGCTAGTGGTTTCGTTAGCGGGAGGAGATCCGGGGAGCTGTTTTTT
TRBV10-3,TRBD1,.,TRBJ2-7,CAISDGQGSGEQYF,TGTGCCATCAGCGACGGACAGGGGAGCGGCGAGCAGTACTTC
TRBV7-9,.,.,TRBJ1-1,CALVWTANTEAFF,TGTGCCCTCGTTTGGACAGCGAACACTGAAGCTTTCTTT
TRBV5-4,.,few,TRBJ1-6,CASSAAPGTPNSPLHF,TGTGCCAGCAGCGCCGCGCCGGGGACGCCAAATTCACCCCTCCACTTT
TRBV9,.,.,TRBJ2-2,CASSDLAGELFF,TGTGCCAGCAGCGACCTCGCCGGGGAGCTGTTTTTT
TRBV2,.,.,TRBJ1-1,CASSDDVARAEAFF,TGTGCCAGCAGTGACGATGTGGCTCGCGCTGAAGCTTTCTTT
TRBV19,.,.,TRBJ2-7,CASSGTQGVYEQYF,TGTGCCAGTAGTGGGACCCAAGGGGTCTACGAGCAGTACTTC
TRBV6-1,TRBD1,.,TRBJ1-5,CASSTGQGSQPQHF,TGTGCCAGCAGTACTGGACAGGGGAGTCAGCCCCAGCATTTT
TRBV5-3,.,once,TRBJ1-4,CARSFGRPLEKLFF,TGTGCCAGAAGCTTCGGTCGACCACTCGAAAAACTGTTTTTT
TRBV7-6,.,.,TRBJ2-7,CASSLRAGGLLSYEQYF,TGTGCCAGCAGCTTACGAGCAGGGGGACTCCTCTCCTACGAGCAGTACTTC
TRBV19,.,.,TRBJ2-2,CASSPPERATGELFF,TGTGCCAGTAGTCCCCCTGAGAGGGCCACCGGGGAGCTGTTTTTT
TRBV18,.,.,TRBJ1-2,CASSIRPYGYTF,TGTGCCAGCTCAATACGACCTTATGGCTACACCTTC
TRBV29-1,TRBD2,.,TRBJ2-3,CSVGVAGGDTQYF,TGCAGCGTTGGGGTAGCGGGGGGCGATACGCAGTATTTT
TRBV30,TRBD1,.,TRBJ2-7,CAWGGQGGYEQYF,TGTGCCTGGGGTGGACAGGGAGGATACGAGCAGTACTTC
TRBV29-1,.,.,TRBJ2-6,CSVDASTGANVLTF,TGCAGCGTTGATGCCTCGACTGGGGCCAACGTCCTGACTTTC
TRBV18,.,once,TRBJ1-5,CASSVNVPNSNQPQHF,TGTGCCAGCTCAGTTAATGTCCCGAATAGCAATCAGCCCCAGCATTTT
TRBV28,TRBD1,.,TRBJ1-1,CASSPIVTGQVNTEAFF,TGTGCCAGCAGTCCTATTGTTACGGGACAGGTGAACACTGAAGCTTTCTTT
TRBV29-1,.,once,TRBJ2-5,CSVDPAGRETQYF,TGCAGCGTTGACCCAGCGGGCCGGGAGACCCAGTACTTC